This T cell receptor (beta chain) is from a study of cytomegalovirus exposure and HLA in healthy donors. It was with 60 Vbeta and 13 Jbeta primers that the PCR ran. Here immunoSEQ multiplex PCR was the method, and the copy in TCRdb shows in-frame clones only, minus some. The table includes about 160,000 clones, more than 80% detected once. Comment on this clone: Its matching antigen is unknown.

General study findings and limits: In a later analysis, specific HLA alleles were associated with around 17,000 TCR beta sequences at a 0.05 false discovery rate.

There are 11 residues in the CDR3. Deletions cut 7 bases from V and 7 bases from J, with 11 bases between. Looked up from germline, CDR1 is DFQATT and CDR2 is SNEGSKA (reference sequence). The genes are TRBV20-1 and TRBJ2-1; D perhaps matches TRBD2 (7 bases). Sequenced material: PBMCs. The receptor's source is a woman in her forties or fifties in good health and CMV-seronegative. CDR3 protein: CSVGGPNEQFF. The DNA for the CDR3 is TGCAGTGTGGGGGGGCCAAATGAGCAGTTCTTC.